This TCR beta chain was identified during a study of cytotoxic CD8 clonotypes in ibrutinib-treated CLL. Study background: Included were about a dozen relapsed/refractory and roughly 15 treatment-naive patients, of whom fewer than 18 were IGHV unmutated. Results showed around 24 partial and 2 complete responses; following median about 68 months, around 15 remained remitted, approximately twelve advanced.

The intended depth for sequencing was 1 in 200,000 to 1 in 1 million T cells. TCRdb keeps only in-frame clones here, not all; method: immunoSEQ multiplex PCR. The sample lists fewer than 50,000 clones; over 60% were seen once. The CDR3 is made up of 13 amino acids. From germline, CDR1 is SQVTM and CDR2 ANQGSEA. After removal of 8 bases from V and 2 bases from J, the junction contained 6 bases not matched to a gene. Sequences were derived from PBMCs, sampled after 12 months of ibrutinib treatment. The clonotype was recovered from a human donor with chronic lymphocytic leukemia. The chain combines TRBV29-1 with TRBJ2-5, with 9 bases fitting TRBD2. The CDR3 DNA is TGCAGCTGGGTGACTAGCGGACAAGAGACCCAGTACTTC. Translation: CSWVTSGQETQYF.